The 30 T cell receptor beta chains presented below share a single source sample, sequenced in a study of T-cell reconstitution after alpha-beta-depleted transplantation in children. This sample's TCRbeta library carried unique molecular identifier barcodes. A single record per CDR3 protein comes from TCRdb applying MiXCR to the PCR reads. This table holds roughly 500,000 distinct CDR3 sequences, approximately 20% found once. The input for sequencing was PBMCs from the stem cell graft donor, taken from the stem cell graft. These receptors came from a human donor who donated a stem cell graft to a child with acute lymphoblastic leukemia.

As for this clonotype: A junction end diverges from the germline sequence, so it may reflect a read error. The CDR3 spells CASRGYRGSYNERFF. Here the CDR3 DNA reads TGTGCCAGCCGCGGTTACAGGGGCTCCTACAATGAGCGGTTCTTC. V gene TRBV12-3 or TRBV12-4 combines with J gene TRBJ2-1, with TRBD1 matching 7 bases. The CDR3 totals 15 residues.

This clonotype appeared a few times. The gene calls are TRBV5-6 and TRBJ2-7, with 7 bases matching TRBD2. Trimming removed 3 bases from V and 0 bases from J; junction bases left unmatched: 6. The CDR3 consists of 15 residues. Germline V gives CDR1 SGHDT, CDR2 YYEEEE. The CDR3 protein is CASSWSGTSSYEQYF. In nucleotides, the CDR3 is TGTGCCAGCAGCTGGAGCGGGACCAGCTCCTACGAGCAGTACTTC.

This rearrangement joins TRBV4-1 to TRBJ2-3, with TRBD2 matching 9 bases. The germline CDR1 and CDR2 sequences are MGHRA and YSYEKL. CDR3 size: 21 residues. Losses at the gene ends were 4 bases for V and 0 bases for J; bases not matched to a gene: 20. The chain's CDR3 is CASSRIAGVVPRKGSTDTQYF. CDR3 coding DNA: TGCGCCAGCAGCCGAATAGCGGGAGTTGTCCCCCGTAAGGGTAGCACAGATACGCAGTATTTT.

This clonotype has more than one count but fewer than ten. CDR3 loop: CASSGDHGGPGETQYF. The CDR3 DNA sequence: TGCGCCAGCAGTGGGGACCACGGGGGGCCCGGAGAGACCCAGTACTTC. V and J are TRBV10-1 and TRBJ2-5; TRBD2 is a possible D gene (7 bases). The ends were cut back, 4 bases at V and 4 bases at J, with 19 bases in the middle. Germline CDR1 WNHNN, CDR2 SYGVQD (reference sequence). The CDR3 is made up of 16 amino acids.

The V gene is TRBV6-1, the J gene TRBJ1-1; TRBD1 matches 8 bases. CDR3 length equals 15 residues. Germline V lookup: CDR1 MNHNS, CDR2 SASEGT. V trimming: 6 bases; J trimming: 1 base; junction bases outside the gene matches: 7. In nucleotides, the CDR3 is TGTGCCAGCAGGAGACGACAGGGGCCGAACACTGAAGCTTTCTTT. It specifies CASRRRQGPNTEAFF.

The sample holds a few counts of this clonotype. CDR3 DNA sequence: TGTGCCAGCAGCTCCACCTCGACTAGCGGTTCCACCGGGGAGCTGTTTTTT. Protein: CASSSTSTSGSTGELFF. V is TRBV7-9 and J is TRBJ2-2; 9 bases match TRBD2. This CDR3 spans 17 amino acids. With V trimmed by 4 bases and J by 4 bases, 10 bases remained unmatched. From germline, CDR1 is SEHNR and CDR2 FQNEAQ (reference sequence). The whole variable domain, remainder taken from reference TRBV7-9 and TRBJ2-2, is DTGVSQNPRHKITKRGQNVTFRCDPISEHNRLYWYRQTLGQGPEFLTYFQNEAQLEKSRLLSDRFSAERPKGSFSTLEIQRTEQGDSAMYLCASSSTSTSGSTGELFFGEGSRLTVL.

V usage is TRBV5-1 and J usage is TRBJ2-1; D may match TRBD1 or TRBD2 (6 bases each). Germline-derived CDR1 and CDR2 are SGHRS and YFSETQ. Trimming cost V 2 bases and J 15 bases, with 12 bases left between them. The CDR3 runs 11 residues. CDR3 sequence (DNA): TGCGCCAGCAGCTTAGGGGGGCTGATGTTCTTC. Amino acid sequence: CASSLGGLMFF.

J is TRBJ1-5 and V is TRBV25-1, with D tentatively TRBD1 (5 bases). CDR3 length: 15 amino acids. The V gene's germline CDR1 is MGHDK and CDR2 SYGVNS. The ends were cut back, 3 bases at V and 1 base at J, with 10 bases in the middle. As DNA, the CDR3 is TGTGCCAGCAGTGAGACAGTTACAAGCAATCAGCCCCAGCATTTT. Protein product: CASSETVTSNQPQHF. The complete variable domain, with remaining parts taken from reference TRBV25-1 and TRBJ1-5, reads EADIYQTPRYLVIGTGKKITLECSQTMGHDKMYWYQQDPGMELHLIHYSYGVNSTEKGDLSSESTVSRIRTEHFPLTLESARPSHTSQYLCASSETVTSNQPQHFGDGTRLSIL.

This chain links TRBV27 with TRBJ1-5; perhaps TRBD1 as D (6 bases). CDR1 and CDR2 (germline): MNHEY, SMNVEV (reference sequence). This CDR3 has 15 amino acids. Trimming shortened V by 2 bases and J by 7 bases, and 15 bases separated the two germline ends. CDR3 sequence reads: CASSLGGGAGQPQHF. The CDR3 region has the DNA TGTGCCAGCAGTTTAGGGGGGGGGGCAGGCCAGCCCCAGCATTTT.

In its sample, this clonotype was seen a few times. The V gene is TRBV5-1, the J gene TRBJ2-1; D call uncertain. V dropped 0 bases and J dropped 12 bases, with 7 bases sitting between them. CDR3 size: 11 residues. The V gene's germline CDR1 is SGHRS and CDR2 YFSETQ. CDR3 sequence: CASSLEVAQFF. DNA for the CDR3: TGCGCCAGCAGCTTGGAGGTAGCGCAGTTCTTC. Based on the CDR3 plus reference TRBV5-1 and TRBJ2-1, the full variable domain is KAGVTQTPRYLIKTRGQQVTLSCSPISGHRSVSWYQQTPGQGLQFLFEYFSETQRNKGNFPGRFSGRQFSNSRSEMNVSTLELGDSALYLCASSLEVAQFFGPGTRLTVL.

The sample holds a few counts of this clonotype. The CDR3 nucleotides read TGTGCCAGCAGCCCACAATACACCGGTTTATCTAATGAGCAGTTCTTC. Translated: CASSPQYTGLSNEQFF. The chain carries TRBV3-1 and TRBJ2-1; D unresolved. Germline loops: CDR1 LGHDT, CDR2 YNNKEL (reference sequence). V dropped 4 bases and J dropped 7 bases, with 20 bases sitting between them. The CDR3 is 16 amino acids.

In its sample, this clonotype was seen a few times. The gene calls are TRBV18 and TRBJ2-2; 7 bases map to TRBD1. CDR1 KGHSH and CDR2 LQKENI come from the germline V gene. The CDR3 extends over 15 amino acids. The trim removed 0 bases at V and 6 bases at J, leaving 4 bases unmatched. This CDR3 reads CASSPPDRAPGELFF. The DNA for the CDR3 is TGTGCCAGCTCACCACCTGACAGGGCACCCGGGGAGCTGTTTTTT.

This chain uses TRBV13 with TRBJ2-7; D is tentatively TRBD1 or TRBD2 (5 bases each). CDR1 and CDR2 from the germline V gene are PRHDT and FYEKMQ (reference sequence). Trimming took 2 bases from V and 10 from J, leaving 9 bases between them. The CDR3 spans 11 residues. The CDR3 DNA is TGTGCCAGCAGCTTACTGGGACCTCAGTACTTC. Translated: CASSLLGPQYF. Filled out from reference TRBV13 and TRBJ2-7, the complete variable domain reads AAGVIQSPRHLIKEKRETATLKCYPIPRHDTVYWYQQGPGQDPQFLISFYEKMQSDKGSIPDRFSAQQFSDYHSELNMSSLELGDSALYFCASSLLGPQYFGPGTRLTVT.

The chain is built from TRBV3-1 and TRBJ2-5, with TRBD2 matching over 7 bases. The CDR3 extends over 19 amino acids. Germline loops: CDR1 LGHDT, CDR2 YNNKEL (reference sequence). With 4 bases clipped from V and 2 bases from J, the junction kept 19 bases outside the gene matches. For the CDR3, the DNA is TGTGCCAGCAGCCCGGTCCCCCAAAATCCAGCGGGGCAACAAGAGACCCAGTACTTC. Its protein is CASSPVPQNPAGQQETQYF.

The chain employs TRBV6-2 or TRBV6-3 and TRBJ1-3, with 11 nucleotides matching TRBD1. This CDR3 has 20 residues. The V gene end was trimmed by 2 bases and the J gene end by 1 base; junction bases not matched to a gene: 13. The germline V gene encodes CDR1 MNHEY and CDR2 SVGEGT. The DNA of the CDR3 is TGTGCCAGCAGTTACCTCGTCCCGGGACAGGGGGAAGGGTCTGGAAACACCATATATTTT. As protein: CASSYLVPGQGEGSGNTIYF.

In this sample, this clonotype turned up many times. The chain joins TRBV7-3 to TRBJ2-1, with 7 bases matching TRBD2. The CDR3 totals 15 residues. Germline CDR1 is SGHTA and CDR2 is FQGTGA. The V gene end was trimmed by 5 bases and the J gene end by 7 bases; junction bases not matched to a gene: 11. CDR3 loop: CASSGMGGPSNEQFF. In DNA, the CDR3 is TGTGCCAGCAGCGGAATGGGAGGGCCGTCTAATGAGCAGTTCTTC.

V gene TRBV5-1 combines with J gene TRBJ2-3, with 7 bases fitting TRBD2. Per the germline V gene, CDR1 is SGHRS and CDR2 is YFSETQ. V shed 1 base, J shed 3 bases, and the junction held 8 bases outside the gene matches. This CDR3 is 16 amino acids long. The CDR3 bases are TGCGCCAGCAGCTTGCACCGGGCGGGAGAGACAGATACGCAGTATTTT. As protein: CASSLHRAGETDTQYF.

The chain joins TRBV14 to TRBJ1-4; maybe TRBD1 (5 bases). Germline assignment: CDR1 SGHDN and CDR2 FVKESK. The CDR3 loop spans 15 amino acids. Trimming shortened V by 4 bases and J by 0 bases, and 9 bases separated the two germline ends. CDR3 loop: CASSPVGATNEKLFF. The CDR3, as DNA: TGTGCCAGCAGCCCCGTGGGGGCAACTAATGAAAAACTGTTTTTT. Full variable domain (missing parts from reference TRBV14 and TRBJ1-4): EAGVTQFPSHSVIEKGQTVTLRCDPISGHDNLYWYRRVMGKEIKFLLHFVKESKQDESGMPNNRFLAERTGGTYSTLKVQPAELEDSGVYFCASSPVGATNEKLFFGSGTQLSVL.

This chain joins TRBV10-3 and TRBJ2-1, with 13 bases matching TRBD2. This CDR3 contains 15 residues. In germline, CDR1 is ENHRY, CDR2 SYGVKD. The V segment lost 2 bases and the J segment 7 bases; nucleotides outside the gene matches: 2. The CDR3 spells CAISERTSGSNEQFF. The DNA of the CDR3 is TGTGCCATCAGTGAGAGGACTAGCGGGAGTAATGAGCAGTTCTTC.

The chain links TRBV27 to TRBJ2-3; D not resolved. The CDR3 loop spans 13 amino acids. Germline CDR1 MNHEY, CDR2 SMNVEV (reference sequence). Trimming cost V 5 bases and J 6 bases, with 12 bases left between them. The CDR3 nucleotides are TGTGCCAGCAGTCCCGGGTCGATGGATACGCAGTATTTT. Its translation: CASSPGSMDTQYF.

This clonotype was seen more than once but under ten times. This sequence joins TRBV5-1 and TRBJ1-1; no definite D call. V shed 0 bases and J shed 4 bases, with 16 bases lying between them. CDR1 SGHRS and CDR2 YFSETQ come from the germline V gene. The CDR3 has 16 residues. For the CDR3, the DNA is TGCGCCAGCAGCTTGGAAGGACTCCTCCCAAGCACTGAAGCTTTCTTT. This sequence encodes CASSLEGLLPSTEAFF.

This clonotype was counted only a few times. The chain joins TRBV6-4 to TRBJ2-1; no definite D call. Germline loops: CDR1 MRHNA, CDR2 SNTAGT. The CDR3 contains 14 residues. V lost 4 bases, J lost 4 bases, and 11 bases lay in between. DNA of the CDR3: TGTGCCAGCAGTGGATCAGGCGGATACAATGAGCAGTTCTTC. Its protein product is CASSGSGGYNEQFF.

This clonotype was picked up a small number of times. The genes are TRBV6-5 and TRBJ1-1; maybe TRBD1 (6 bases). Trimming left V 0 bases short and J 4 bases short, with 12 bases between. Germline V gene sequence: CDR1 MNHEY, CDR2 SVGAGI. The CDR3 totals 15 residues. Here the CDR3 DNA reads TGTGCCAGCAGTTACTCTCACAGGGCGAGCACTGAAGCTTTCTTT. This encodes CASSYSHRASTEAFF.

This clonotype showed up just a few times. The chain has TRBV24-1 and TRBJ2-2; a weak D match, TRBD2 (7 bases). This CDR3 spans 15 amino acids. Germline V gene sequence: CDR1 KGHDR, CDR2 SFDVKD. V lost 2 bases to trimming and J lost 7 bases, with 13 bases between them. DNA of the CDR3: TGTGCCACCAGTGATTGGAGGGGGAGGGTCGGGGAGCTGTTTTTT. This sequence encodes CATSDWRGRVGELFF.

The table lists this clonotype with a few counts. This chain uses TRBV27 with TRBJ2-1; 10 nucleotides align to TRBD2. The CDR3 is made up of 14 amino acids. J gave up 5 bases and V 8 bases, and 6 bases lay outside the gene matches. CDR1 MNHEY and CDR2 SMNVEV come from the germline V gene (reference sequence). CDR3 in DNA: TGTGCCAGCGCTAGCGGGAGTCCCGACAATGAGCAGTTCTTC. Protein: CASASGSPDNEQFF.

The chain links TRBV5-1 to TRBJ2-7, with D perhaps given as TRBD1 or TRBD2 (5 bases each). CDR1 and CDR2 (germline): SGHRS, YFSETQ. The CDR3 runs to 15 residues. Trimming cost V 0 bases and J 7 bases, with 17 bases left between them. CDR3 coding DNA: TGCGCCAGCAGCTTGGCCCAAGGGGCGACGGGGGAGCAGTACTTC. The encoded protein is CASSLAQGATGEQYF.

J is TRBJ1-1 and V is TRBV29-1, with D uncertain. This CDR3 is built from 12 residues. V was shortened by 4 bases and J by 1 base, with 7 bases between the two germline ends. Germline CDR1 reads SQVTM; CDR2 reads ANQGSEA. CDR3 sequence (DNA): TGCAGCGTTGGTGTCGGGAACACTGAAGCTTTCTTT. This translates into CSVGVGNTEAFF.

The V and J genes are TRBV12-3 or TRBV12-4 and TRBJ2-2; 12 bases are a match to TRBD2. CDR3 length equals 18 residues. J gave up 6 bases and V 3 bases, and 11 bases lay outside the gene matches. The CDR3 coding sequence is TGTGCCAGCAGTTTGGCAGGACTAGCGGGACGAGAGTCCGGGGAGCTGTTTTTT. It encodes CASSLAGLAGRESGELFF.

With regard to this clonotype: Given a much more abundant clone one base away, this may be a read error. The chain carries TRBV3-1 and TRBJ2-1, with D unclear. Germline V gives CDR1 LGHDT, CDR2 YNNKEL (reference sequence). The CDR3 consists of 12 residues. CDR3 sequence: CASGNVYSEQFF. The CDR3 region has the DNA TGTGCCAGCGGCAACGTCTACAGTGAGCAGTTCTTC.

This clonotype was detected a few times. V gene TRBV29-1 combines with J gene TRBJ2-5, with D possibly TRBD2 on 6 matching bases. The germline V and J ends were trimmed by 8 bases and 4 bases, with 17 bases remaining between them. Germline V CDR1 and CDR2: SQVTM, ANQGSEA. This CDR3 has 13 residues. The CDR3 region is CSLRNGGAETQYF. CDR3 in DNA: TGCAGCCTTAGGAACGGGGGTGCAGAGACCCAGTACTTC.